These T cell receptor beta chains were read from a single sample in a study of cytomegalovirus exposure and HLA in healthy donors. Assay: immunoSEQ multiplex PCR; the TCRdb copy retains only in-frame clones and omits some. The table lists over 150,000 clones, over 75% of them singletons. Sequencing used PBMCs. Every receptor here comes from a human donor in good health. Each CDR3 is given with its conserved first and last residue. The order of the fields is D gene, CDR3 length, clone size, J gene, V gene, CDR3 protein, CDR3 DNA. D genes are given only for firm matches. Only some rows state a clone size, as once, few, many or a class for expanded clones.

NA | 13 | NA | TRBJ1-5 | TRBV18 | CASSPTGNQPQHF | TGTGCCAGCTCACCTACAGGGAATCAGCCCCAGCATTTT
NA | 17 | few | TRBJ1-4 | TRBV4-2 | CASSQRIDRQLDEKLFF | TGTGCCAGCAGCCAGCGAATCGACAGGCAACTTGATGAAAAACTGTTTTTT
TRBD1 | 14 | NA | TRBJ2-7 | TRBV6-6 | CASTSLRGYYEQYF | TGTGCCAGCACCTCCCTCAGGGGGTATTACGAGCAGTACTTC
TRBD2 | 14 | NA | TRBJ2-1 | TRBV25-1 | CASSSTSGTDEQFF | TGTGCCAGCAGTTCGACTAGCGGTACGGATGAGCAGTTCTTC
NA | 16 | once | TRBJ1-2 | TRBV7-2 | CASSLAAGRVEYGYTF | TGTGCCAGCAGCTTAGCGGCAGGGAGGGTCGAATATGGCTACACCTTC
TRBD2 | 15 | few | TRBJ2-1 | TRBV6-1 | CASTAGGQSYNEQFF | TGTGCCAGCACGGCGGGGGGGCAATCCTACAATGAGCAGTTCTTC
NA | 15 | few | TRBJ2-2 | TRBV27 | CASSERPLGTGELFF | TGTGCCAGCAGTGAGCGACCCCTTGGGACCGGGGAGCTGTTTTTT
NA | 14 | NA | TRBJ2-3 | TRBV6-1 | CASSAQVRTDTQYF | TGTGCCAGCAGTGCCCAAGTCAGGACAGATACGCAGTATTTT
NA | 16 | NA | TRBJ1-4 | TRBV4-3 | CASSPFLREGSEKLFF | TGCGCCAGCAGCCCCTTTTTGCGCGAGGGAAGCGAAAAACTGTTTTTT
TRBD2 | 15 | NA | TRBJ2-5 | TRBV10-3 | CAISDPSTSTETQYF | TGTGCCATCAGTGACCCTTCGACTAGCACGGAGACCCAGTACTTC
NA | 15 | NA | TRBJ1-1 | TRBV6-1 | CASSEAGGMNTEAFF | TGTGCCAGCAGTGAAGCGGGGGGGATGAACACTGAAGCTTTCTTT
NA | 15 | NA | TRBJ2-7 | TRBV4-3 | CASSQGTAGYYEQYF | TGCGCCAGCAGCCAAGGGACTGCTGGGTACTACGAGCAGTACTTC
NA | 15 | NA | TRBJ2-2 | TRBV4-3 | CASSQAPGDAGELFF | TGCGCCAGCAGCCAAGCCCCGGGAGACGCCGGGGAGCTGTTTTTT
TRBD1 | 14 | NA | TRBJ1-1 | TRBV7-8 | CASSTRQGSTEAFF | TGTGCCAGCAGCACTAGACAGGGTTCCACTGAAGCTTTCTTT
NA | 14 | NA | TRBJ2-7 | TRBV6-5 | CASSYSRTAQGQYF | TGTGCCAGCAGTTACTCGAGGACAGCCCAGGGGCAGTACTTC
NA | 12 | NA | TRBJ1-2 | TRBV18 | CASSPQGGGYTF | TGTGCCAGCTCACCTCAGGGAGGAGGCTACACCTTC
TRBD1 | 16 | few | TRBJ2-2 | TRBV6-5 | CASSYLGQGFTGELFF | TGTGCCAGCAGTTACTTGGGACAGGGTTTCACCGGGGAGCTGTTTTTT
NA | 16 | NA | TRBJ2-5 | TRBV27 | CASSLGPGPGEETQYF | TGTGCCAGCAGTCTAGGTCCCGGCCCGGGGGAAGAGACCCAGTACTTC
NA | 11 | NA | TRBJ2-7 | TRBV6-6 | CASSPYFEQYF | TGTGCCAGCAGCCCTTATTTCGAGCAGTACTTC
TRBD2 | 15 | NA | TRBJ2-1 | TRBV4-1 | CASSQDWAGGTEQFF | TGCGCCAGCAGCCAAGATTGGGCGGGGGGGACTGAGCAGTTCTTC
NA | 16 | NA | TRBJ2-3 | TRBV9 | CASSSWTGTSTDTQYF | TGTGCCAGCAGCTCCTGGACGGGGACTAGCACAGATACGCAGTATTTT
NA | 14 | NA | TRBJ1-2 | TRBV6-5 | CATSGSGGNYGYTF | TGTGCCACTTCAGGTTCGGGGGGGAACTATGGCTACACCTTC
NA | 14 | once | TRBJ2-7 | TRBV4-3 | CASSQGAAIYEQYF | TGCGCCAGCAGCCAGGGGGCAGCGATCTACGAGCAGTACTTC
NA | 13 | NA | TRBJ1-2 | TRBV4-3 | CASSQPDGKGYTF | TGCGCCAGCAGCCAACCTGACGGGAAAGGCTACACCTTC
NA | 13 | NA | TRBJ2-7 | TRBV10-1 | CASSDTGSYEQYF | TGCGCCAGCAGTGATACAGGATCCTACGAGCAGTACTTC
NA | 16 | NA | TRBJ2-1 | TRBV7-8 | CASSLEAWLANNEQFF | TGTGCCAGCAGCTTAGAAGCGTGGCTAGCCAACAATGAGCAGTTCTTC
NA | 11 | NA | TRBJ1-2 | TRBV20-1 | CSARTAYGYTF | TGCAGTGCTAGGACAGCCTATGGCTACACCTTC
NA | 11 | once | TRBJ1-1 | TRBV7-2 | CASSPGTEAFF | TGTGCCAGCAGCCCCGGGACTGAAGCTTTCTTT
NA | 15 | few | TRBJ1-1 | TRBV15 | CATSRVRTPGTEAFF | TGTGCCACCAGCAGAGTGAGGACGCCGGGGACTGAAGCTTTCTTT
NA | 16 | NA | TRBJ1-1 | TRBV7-9 | CASSLYWELVNTEAFF | TGTGCCAGCAGCTTATATTGGGAGCTCGTGAACACTGAAGCTTTCTTT
NA | 15 | NA | TRBJ2-7 | TRBV7-9 | CASSLSGQSSYEQYF | TGTGCCAGCAGCTTATCCGGACAGAGCTCCTACGAGCAGTACTTC
NA | 15 | NA | TRBJ1-1 | TRBV30 | CAWSHDGGQSTEAFF | TGTGCCTGGAGTCATGACGGGGGGCAGAGCACTGAAGCTTTCTTT
NA | 17 | once | TRBJ1-1 | TRBV7-3 | CASSPRGGAAGDTEAFF | TGTGCCAGCAGCCCGCGAGGGGGGGCGGCAGGGGACACTGAAGCTTTCTTT
TRBD1 | 17 | NA | TRBJ2-5 | TRBV4-3 | CASSQDPQRQGGKTQYF | TGCGCCAGCAGCCAAGATCCCCAAAGACAGGGTGGGAAGACCCAGTACTTC
TRBD1 | 14 | NA | TRBJ2-7 | TRBV18 | CASSPGQGDYEQYF | TGTGCCAGCTCACCAGGACAGGGGGACTACGAGCAGTACTTC
NA | 16 | few | TRBJ1-6 | TRBV19 | CASSSIQAVYNSPLHF | TGTGCCAGTAGTAGTATACAGGCGGTATATAATTCACCCCTCCACTTT
NA | 14 | NA | TRBJ1-1 | TRBV5-4 | CASSPAGANTEAFF | TGTGCCAGCAGCCCAGCAGGGGCCAACACTGAAGCTTTCTTT
NA | 16 | NA | TRBJ2-1 | TRBV5-6 | CASSFYRRGSYNEQFF | TGTGCCAGCAGCTTTTACAGGCGGGGCTCCTACAATGAGCAGTTCTTC
TRBD2 | 15 | NA | TRBJ2-3 | TRBV5-1 | CASSLGLAAGDTQYF | TGCGCCAGCAGCTTGGGACTAGCGGCGGGAGATACGCAGTATTTT
NA | 13 | NA | TRBJ1-4 | TRBV10-1 | CASLLSTNEKLFF | TGCGCCAGCCTATTATCGACTAATGAAAAACTGTTTTTT
TRBD1 | 15 | NA | TRBJ2-5 | TRBV7-2 | CASSGQGQAQETQYF | TGTGCCAGCAGCGGTCAGGGACAGGCTCAAGAGACCCAGTACTTC
TRBD1 | 14 | once | TRBJ2-7 | TRBV4-3 | CASSQDPGGYEQYF | TGCGCCAGCAGCCAAGATCCAGGGGGCTACGAGCAGTACTTC
NA | 13 | NA | TRBJ2-7 | TRBV4-3 | CASSQGLSYEQYF | TGCGCCAGCAGCCAAGGGCTTTCCTACGAGCAGTACTTC
NA | 13 | few | TRBJ2-7 | TRBV27 | CASSLRTTYEQYF | TGTGCCAGCAGTTTAAGGACAACCTACGAGCAGTACTTC
TRBD2 | 14 | NA | TRBJ2-7 | TRBV10-3 | CAISPSGAIYEQYF | TGTGCCATCAGCCCTAGCGGGGCCATCTACGAGCAGTACTTC
NA | 13 | NA | TRBJ2-5 | TRBV18 | CASSSGDQETQYF | TGTGCCAGCTCATCGGGGGATCAAGAGACCCAGTACTTC
NA | 15 | NA | TRBJ1-1 | TRBV4-3 | CASSQDYRVNTEAFF | TGCGCCAGCAGCCAAGATTACAGGGTGAACACTGAAGCTTTCTTT
NA | 15 | NA | TRBJ1-2 | TRBV4-3 | CASSQDVTGSIGYTF | TGCGCCAGCAGCCAAGATGTTACGGGTTCTATTGGCTACACCTTC
NA | 15 | few | TRBJ2-5 | TRBV7-2 | CASSPSLAGQETQYF | TGTGCCAGCAGCCCCAGCCTCGCGGGACAAGAGACCCAGTACTTC
TRBD1 | 15 | NA | TRBJ1-2 | TRBV4-1 | CASSQDGQGASGYTF | TGCGCCAGCAGCCAAGACGGACAGGGGGCGTCGGGCTACACCTTC
TRBD1 | 13 | NA | TRBJ1-2 | TRBV7-2 | CASSPDRDYGYTF | TGTGCCAGCAGCCCCGACAGGGACTATGGCTACACCTTC
TRBD2 | 16 | NA | TRBJ2-1 | TRBV10-2 | CASSEGAGGPYNEQFF | TGCGCCAGCAGTGAGGGGGCGGGGGGGCCATACAATGAGCAGTTCTTC
NA | 17 | NA | TRBJ2-2 | TRBV4-2 | CASSQVFTGVNTGELFF | TGTGCCAGCAGCCAAGTTTTTACAGGAGTAAACACCGGGGAGCTGTTTTTT
TRBD2 | 16 | NA | TRBJ2-3 | TRBV5-1 | CASTTQASGPTDTQYF | TGCGCCAGCACCACCCAGGCTAGCGGGCCCACAGATACGCAGTATTTT
NA | 15 | NA | TRBJ1-6 | TRBV7-2 | CASSSEETGYSPLHF | TGTGCCAGCAGCTCCGAGGAAACAGGATATTCACCCCTCCACTTT
NA | 14 | NA | TRBJ2-7 | TRBV13 | CASSLFAARYEQYF | TGTGCCAGCAGCTTATTCGCGGCCCGCTACGAGCAGTACTTC
NA | 17 | once | TRBJ2-2 | TRBV7-3 | CASSLGGGPPNTGELFF | TGTGCCAGCAGCTTAGGGGGGGGCCCGCCGAACACCGGGGAGCTGTTTTTT
NA | 15 | NA | TRBJ2-2 | TRBV9 | CASSPFDSFTGELFF | TGTGCCAGCAGCCCGTTCGACAGTTTCACCGGGGAGCTGTTTTTT
NA | 14 | few | TRBJ2-7 | TRBV5-3 | CARSFTRGIYEQYF | TGTGCCAGAAGCTTTACCAGGGGCATCTACGAGCAGTACTTC
TRBD1 | 13 | NA | TRBJ1-2 | TRBV7-3 | CASSTGTGDGYTF | TGTGCCAGCAGCACCGGGACAGGGGATGGCTACACCTTC